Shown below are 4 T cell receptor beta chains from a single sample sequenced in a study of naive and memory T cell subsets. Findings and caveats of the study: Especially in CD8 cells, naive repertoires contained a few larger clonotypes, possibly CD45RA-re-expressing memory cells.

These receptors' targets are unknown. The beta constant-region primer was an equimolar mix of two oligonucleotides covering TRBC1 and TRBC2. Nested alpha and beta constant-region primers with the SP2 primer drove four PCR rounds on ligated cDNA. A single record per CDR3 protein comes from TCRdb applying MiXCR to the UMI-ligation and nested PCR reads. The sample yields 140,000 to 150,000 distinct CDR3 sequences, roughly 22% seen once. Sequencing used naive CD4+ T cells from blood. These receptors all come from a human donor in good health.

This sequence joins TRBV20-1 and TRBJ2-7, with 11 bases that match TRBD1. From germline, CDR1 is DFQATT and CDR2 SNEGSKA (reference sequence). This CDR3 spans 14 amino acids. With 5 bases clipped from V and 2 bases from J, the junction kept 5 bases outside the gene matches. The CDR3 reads CSASPGQGAYEQYF. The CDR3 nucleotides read TGCAGTGCTTCTCCGGGACAGGGGGCCTACGAGCAGTACTTC.

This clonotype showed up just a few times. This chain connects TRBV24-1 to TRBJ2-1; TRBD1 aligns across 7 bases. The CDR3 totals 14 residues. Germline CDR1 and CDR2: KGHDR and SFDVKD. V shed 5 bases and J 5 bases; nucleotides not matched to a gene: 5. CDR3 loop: CATSAGQPNNEQFF. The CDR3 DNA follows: TGTGCCACCAGTGCGGGACAGCCGAACAATGAGCAGTTCTTC.

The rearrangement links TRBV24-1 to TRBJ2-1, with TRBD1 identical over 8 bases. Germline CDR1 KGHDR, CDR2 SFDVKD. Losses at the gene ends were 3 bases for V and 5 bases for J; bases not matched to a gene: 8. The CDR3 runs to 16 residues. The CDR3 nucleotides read TGTGCCACCAGTGATGCGAGACAGGGGCATAACAATGAGCAGTTCTTC. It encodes CATSDARQGHNNEQFF.

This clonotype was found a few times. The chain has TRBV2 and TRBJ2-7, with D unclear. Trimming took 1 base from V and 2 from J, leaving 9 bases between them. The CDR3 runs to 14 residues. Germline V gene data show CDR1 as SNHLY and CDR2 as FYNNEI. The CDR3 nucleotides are TGTGCCAGCAGTGAAGTGAGAGGCACCTACGAGCAGTACTTC. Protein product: CASSEVRGTYEQYF.